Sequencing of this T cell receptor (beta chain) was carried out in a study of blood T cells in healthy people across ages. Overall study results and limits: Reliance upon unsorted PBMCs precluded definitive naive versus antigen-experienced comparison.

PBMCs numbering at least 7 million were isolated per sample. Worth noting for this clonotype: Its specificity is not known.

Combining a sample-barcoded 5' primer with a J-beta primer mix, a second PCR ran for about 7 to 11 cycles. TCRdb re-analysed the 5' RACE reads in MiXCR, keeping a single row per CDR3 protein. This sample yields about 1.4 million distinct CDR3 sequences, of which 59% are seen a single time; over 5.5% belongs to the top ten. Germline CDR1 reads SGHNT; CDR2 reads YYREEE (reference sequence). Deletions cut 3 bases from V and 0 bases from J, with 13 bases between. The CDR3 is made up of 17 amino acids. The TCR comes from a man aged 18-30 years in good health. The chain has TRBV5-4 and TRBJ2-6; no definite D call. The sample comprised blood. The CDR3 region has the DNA TGTGCCAGCAGCTCGGCGGTCACTAACTCTGGGGCCAACGTCCTGACTTTC. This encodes CASSSAVTNSGANVLTF.